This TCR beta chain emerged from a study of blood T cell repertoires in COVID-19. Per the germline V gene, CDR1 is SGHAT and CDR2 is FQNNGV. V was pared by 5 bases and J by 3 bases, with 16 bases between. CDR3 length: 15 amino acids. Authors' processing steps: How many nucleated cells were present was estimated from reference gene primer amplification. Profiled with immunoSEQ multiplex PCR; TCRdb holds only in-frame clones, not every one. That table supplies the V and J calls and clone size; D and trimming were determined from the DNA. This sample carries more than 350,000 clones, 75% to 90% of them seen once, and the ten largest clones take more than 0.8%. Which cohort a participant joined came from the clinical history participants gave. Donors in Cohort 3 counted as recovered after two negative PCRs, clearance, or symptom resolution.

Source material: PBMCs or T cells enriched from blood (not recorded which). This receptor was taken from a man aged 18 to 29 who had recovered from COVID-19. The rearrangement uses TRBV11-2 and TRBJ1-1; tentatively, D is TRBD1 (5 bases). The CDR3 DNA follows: TGTGCCAGCAGCCTGCTCGACAGCTGGGACACTGAAGCTTTCTTT. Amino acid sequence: CASSLLDSWDTEAFF.